Sequencing of this T cell receptor beta chain was carried out in a study of T cells expressing NK-cell markers. As for the study in general: There were seven HCMV-seropositive donors and one seronegative donor among the eight sequenced.

The germline V gene has CDR1 SGHRS and CDR2 YFSETQ. The CDR3 extends over 14 amino acids. Libraries used 5'RACE template switching adding universal primer site and UMIs. For each CDR3 protein, TCRdb gives one entry from its re-call of the 5' RACE reads, without DNA. Its table records approximately 460,000 distinct CDR3 sequences. Study outcomes and limitations: These clonotypes also led the CD3+CD56-NKG2C+ fraction in a handful of donors.

About this clonotype itself: Its target is not known.

V and J are TRBV5-1 and TRBJ1-4. Material for sequencing was blood T cells: a sorted CD56 or NKG2C T cell subset, CD4+ or CD8+ T cells, or bulk PBMC T cells (not recorded which). The TCR originated in a woman aged 18-69 years in good health. The CDR3: CASSLKDINEKLFF.